The clone carrying this T cell receptor (beta chain) was counted many times. Its matching antigen is unknown. This record comes from a study of T-cell memory formation after mild COVID-19. Study outcomes and limitations: The finding that pre-infection memory included some responding clones suggested that cross-reactive memory joined. Clones contracting across day 15 to 85 had a balanced CD4/CD8 profile; later expanding clones leaned CD4+.

Between the trimmed V and J ends, which lost 4 bases and 0 bases, there was a span of 10 bases. The CDR3 is 14 residues long. Germline-derived CDR1 and CDR2 are SQVTM and ANQGSEA. TCRdb passed the 5' RACE reads through MiXCR, listing each CDR3 protein once. The data hold about 360,000 distinct CDR3 sequences, with approximately 15% observed a single time. This TCR came from a man between 18 and 35 years old who had mild COVID-19 (a few samples of this study predate the infection). Cell type and time point are not known. This chain joins TRBV29-1 and TRBJ1-5; D is possibly TRBD1 (6 bases). Sample: PBMCs or a T cell subset sorted from them (not recorded which). In nucleotides, the CDR3 is TGCAGCGTTGCCTGGGGGCTTAGCAATCAGCCCCAGCATTTT. The encoded protein is CSVAWGLSNQPQHF.